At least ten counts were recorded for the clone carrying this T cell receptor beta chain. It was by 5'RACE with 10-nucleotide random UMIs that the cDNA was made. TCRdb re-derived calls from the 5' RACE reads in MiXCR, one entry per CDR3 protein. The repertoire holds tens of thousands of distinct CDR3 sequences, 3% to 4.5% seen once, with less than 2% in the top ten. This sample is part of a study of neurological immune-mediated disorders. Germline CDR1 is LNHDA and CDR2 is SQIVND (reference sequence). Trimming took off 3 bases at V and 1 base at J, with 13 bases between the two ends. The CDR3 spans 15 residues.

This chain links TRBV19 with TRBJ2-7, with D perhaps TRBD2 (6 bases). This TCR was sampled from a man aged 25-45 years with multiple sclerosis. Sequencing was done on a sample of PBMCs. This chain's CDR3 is CASSMIWGESYEQYF. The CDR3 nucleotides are TGTGCCAGTAGTATGATCTGGGGGGAGTCCTACGAGCAGTACTTC.